This T cell receptor (beta chain) was recovered during a study of beta chain features in type 1 diabetes (dated by TCRdb to the late 2010s). At the level of the whole study: Mean age, gender distribution, total cell number and subset yield were not different between patients and healthy donors. A total of under 140,000,000 sorted cells were examined across all samples, and the number of cells per subset was strongly correlated with RNA yield. Regulatory and stem cell-like memory subsets were isolated from only 8 patients and about 8 healthy donors, whereas naive and central memory subsets came from all 28 donors. In the study, TCRB repertoires of sorted circulating CD4+ T cell subsets from recently diagnosed type 1 diabetes patients were compared with those of matched healthy donors. Overall study outcomes, separate from this receptor: HLA sub-analyses involved small numbers of individuals, so any influence of HLA type on TCRB rearrangement remained unresolved. PCR may preferentially amplify shorter templates, but because patient and control samples were amplified and corrected together, any resulting skew would affect both groups equally. A moderate but significant shortening of TCRB CDR3 length was observed in type 1 diabetes patients in all four CD4+ subsets. Because cDNA was sequenced instead of genomic DNA, highly expressing activated cells could be over-represented, though the groups showed no difference in activation or CD3 levels. Naive, central memory and regulatory TCRB repertoires appeared to be more alike among patients than among healthy donors. At VDJ recombination sites, patients with type 1 diabetes made fewer insertions and deleted more nucleotides, a pattern implying thymic rearrangement abnormalities.

This clone was seen a few times. No cognate antigen has been identified for it. Base qualities are not provided; no much larger clone lies one nucleotide away. Other DNA sequences of this sample code for an identical CDR3. The CDR3 goes from the cysteine to the phenylalanine over 12 residues. The sequence is cut down to CDR3 DNA, 36 bases in frame from base 1. In the germline V gene, CDR1 corresponds to SGHTA and CDR2 to FQGNSA. V and J are truncated by 3 bases and 4 bases respectively, leaving an intervening sequence of 6 bases. A single peripheral blood draw of 95 to 150 mL on average was collected from each donor into heparinised tubes. Using a panel that included CD45RO, CCR7, CD25, CD127, CD95 and CD27, naive, central memory, regulatory and stem cell-like memory CD4+ T cells were sorted on a BD FACSAria II. Purity was above 95% for every sorted population. PBMCs were isolated immediately by Lymphoprep density gradient centrifugation and stained directly without culture. So that batch effects would be minimized, each experiment stained and sorted samples in pairs, pairing one healthy donor with one patient.

The entire isolated RNA was reverse transcribed using the High Capacity cDNA Reverse Transcription Kit, and thus expressed TCRB transcripts were sequenced. Stem cell-like memory T cell samples underwent survey-depth immunoSEQ sequencing, averaging about 1 million total reads per sample. After sorted cells were lysed in RLT buffer, RNA was extracted with DNase-treated RNeasy Micro or Mini kits, with the choice depending on cell number. Each cell subset was processed separately to prevent cross-contamination, with patient and healthy donor samples processed together. Using the immunoSEQ multiplex PCR, TCRB sequences were amplified from cDNA into 87-bp fragments spanning the CDR3 region. The amplicons were sequenced using the Illumina HiSeq platform. As for how the authors treated the data: PCR bias was computationally corrected using synthetic template baselines, reads within Hamming distance 2 were collapsed, and singletons that could not be merged were discarded. By aligning reads against IMGT, V, D and J genes, CDR3 length, and insertions or deletions at six rearrangement sites were assigned. Within each subset, clonotype counts were normalized to sorted cell number, and only after that were true diversity and Gini coefficients computed with the tcR R package. The overlap coefficient, calculated on TCRB nucleotide sequences, was used to measure repertoire sharing. TCRdb holds this immuneACCESS table with in-frame rearrangements only. Some clones are missing; in checked studies, unresolved V genes explain under half, and the rest has no known cause. Clone size and V and J calls were adopted from that table, with D and trimming inferred from the DNA. The sample data list 70,000 to 95,000 clones, and approximately 32% of these were observed just once. Approximately 0.45% of the sample goes to the ten largest clones.

The source is a woman aged 18-29 years in good health. The V and J segments used are TRBV7-2 and TRBJ2-5; perhaps TRBD1 is the D gene, with 6 bases matching. Sequences were obtained from stem cell memory CD4+ T cells from blood. The cell subset or site tag for this specimen amounts to: stem cell-like memory CD4+ T cells. The nucleotides are TGTGCCAGCAGCTTGGACAGAGAGACCCAGTACTTC. It translates to CASSLDRETQYF.